This TCR beta chain was found in a study of T cell clonality in common variable immunodeficiency. Findings and caveats of the study: T cell subpopulation sequencing would be needed to explain CVID clonality. Compared with controls, CVID subjects had fewer shared TCRbeta clones.

CDR1 KGHSH and CDR2 LQKENI come from the germline V gene. CDR3 length equals 16 residues. This clone was detected a few times. What it binds is not known. A read error is possible here, since a much larger clone lies one base away. The DNA ends 3 residues before the CDR3 does, and the rest of the CDR3 is filled in from the germline J gene. Assay: immunoSEQ multiplex PCR; the TCRdb copy retains only in-frame clones and omits some. This sample shows about 34,000 clones and no singletons; 0.8% to 1% rests with the ten largest. The material sequenced was peripheral blood mononuclear cells. This rearrangement joins TRBV18 to TRBJ2-5; the match to TRBD2 covers 12 bases. This receptor was obtained from a person aged 18 to 75 in good health. The CDR3 sequence is CAGSSGTSGPRETQYF. CDR3 bases read: TGTGCCGGCTCATCAGGGACTAGCGGGCCTCGAGAGACC.